This TCR beta chain was sequenced during a study of blood T cell repertoires in COVID-19. Study summary: Acute-phase and convalescent COVID-19 samples originated in the United States, Italy and Spain. From T cells, B-cell-depleted T cells, or PBMCs came the material, which was cDNA or gDNA.

Original processing methods: Amplification with reference gene primers provided the estimates of nucleated cell counts. Data came from immunoSEQ multiplex PCR; TCRdb stores just in-frame clones and leaves some out. V and J calls and clone size follow that table, whereas D and trimming were derived from the DNA. The sample has over 350,000 clones, more than 80% seen once. J lost 1 base, V lost 0 bases, and 5 bases had no gene match. Germline CDR1 is SGHRS and CDR2 is YFSETQ. The CDR3 is made up of 16 amino acids. This TCR was sampled from a woman under 40 with active or convalescent COVID-19. The gene calls are TRBV5-1 and TRBJ2-7, with 9 bases matching TRBD1. Sequencing was carried out using peripheral blood. In DNA, the CDR3 is TGCGCCAGCAGCTTGGAGGGACAGGGCCTATCCTACGAGCAGTACTTC. Translation: CASSLEGQGLSYEQYF.